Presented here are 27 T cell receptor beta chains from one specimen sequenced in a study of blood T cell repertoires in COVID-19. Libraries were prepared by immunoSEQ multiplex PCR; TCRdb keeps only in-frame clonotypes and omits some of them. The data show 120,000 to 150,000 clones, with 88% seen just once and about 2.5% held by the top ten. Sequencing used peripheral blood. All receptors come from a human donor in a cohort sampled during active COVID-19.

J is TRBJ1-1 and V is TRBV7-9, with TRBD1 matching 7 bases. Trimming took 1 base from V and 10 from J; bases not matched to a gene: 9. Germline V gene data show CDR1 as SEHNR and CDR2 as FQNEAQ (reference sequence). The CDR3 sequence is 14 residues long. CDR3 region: CASSLEFGTEGAFF. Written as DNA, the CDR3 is TGTGCCAGCAGCTTAGAGTTCGGGACAGAGGGAGCTTTCTTT.

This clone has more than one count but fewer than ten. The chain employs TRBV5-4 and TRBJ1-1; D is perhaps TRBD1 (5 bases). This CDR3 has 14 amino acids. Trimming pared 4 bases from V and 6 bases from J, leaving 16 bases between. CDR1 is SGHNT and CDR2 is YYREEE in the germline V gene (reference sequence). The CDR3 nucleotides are TGTGCCAGCAGCCCAGGGATGAAGTTGGCTGAAGCTTTCTTT. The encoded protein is CASSPGMKLAEAFF.

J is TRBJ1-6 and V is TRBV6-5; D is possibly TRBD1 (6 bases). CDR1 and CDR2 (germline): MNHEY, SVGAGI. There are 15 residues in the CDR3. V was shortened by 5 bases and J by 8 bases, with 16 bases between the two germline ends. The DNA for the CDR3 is TGTGCCAGCAGTCATCTGACAGGATCCGATTCACCCCTCCACTTT. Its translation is CASSHLTGSDSPLHF.

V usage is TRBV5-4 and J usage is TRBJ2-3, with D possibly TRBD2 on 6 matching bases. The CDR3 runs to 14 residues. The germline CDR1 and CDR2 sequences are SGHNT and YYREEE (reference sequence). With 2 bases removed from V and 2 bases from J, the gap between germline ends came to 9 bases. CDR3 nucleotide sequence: TGTGCCAGCAGCTTTAGCGGAGACACAGATACGCAGTATTTT. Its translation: CASSFSGDTDTQYF.

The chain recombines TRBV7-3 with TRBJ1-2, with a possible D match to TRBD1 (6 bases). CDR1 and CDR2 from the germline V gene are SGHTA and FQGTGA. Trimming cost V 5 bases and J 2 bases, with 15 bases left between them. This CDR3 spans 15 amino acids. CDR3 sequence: CASSQRGSGNYGYTF. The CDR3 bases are TGTGCCAGCAGCCAAAGGGGGTCCGGGAACTATGGCTACACCTTC. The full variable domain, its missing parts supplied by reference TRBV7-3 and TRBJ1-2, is GAGVSQTPSNKVTEKGKYVELRCDPISGHTALYWYRQSLGQGPEFLIYFQGTGAADDSGLPNDRFFAVRPEGSVSTLKIQRTERGDSAVYLCASSQRGSGNYGYTFGSGTRLTVV.

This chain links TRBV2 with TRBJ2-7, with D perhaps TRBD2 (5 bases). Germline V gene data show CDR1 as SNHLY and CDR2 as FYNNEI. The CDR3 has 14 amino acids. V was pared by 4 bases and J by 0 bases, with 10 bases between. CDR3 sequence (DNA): TGTGCCAGCAGTGCTCTCCGGGACTCCTACGAGCAGTACTTC. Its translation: CASSALRDSYEQYF.

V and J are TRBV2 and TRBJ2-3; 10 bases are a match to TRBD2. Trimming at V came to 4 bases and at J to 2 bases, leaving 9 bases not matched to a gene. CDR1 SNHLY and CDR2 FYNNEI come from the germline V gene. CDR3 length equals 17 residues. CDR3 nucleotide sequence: TGTGCCAGCAGTGTCCTCCCAGCGGGAGGGTACACAGATACGCAGTATTTT. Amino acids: CASSVLPAGGYTDTQYF. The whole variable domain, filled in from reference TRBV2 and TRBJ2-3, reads EPEVTQTPSHQVTQMGQEVILRCVPISNHLYFYWYRQILGQKVEFLVSFYNNEISEKSEIFDDQFSVERPDGSNFTLKIRSTKLEDSAMYFCASSVLPAGGYTDTQYFGPGTRLTVL.

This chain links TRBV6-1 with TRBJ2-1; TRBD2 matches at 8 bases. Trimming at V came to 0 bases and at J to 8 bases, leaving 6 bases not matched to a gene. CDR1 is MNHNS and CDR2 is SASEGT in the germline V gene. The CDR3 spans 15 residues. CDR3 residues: CASSEASGIWDEQFF. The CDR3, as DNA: TGTGCCAGCAGTGAAGCTAGCGGGATATGGGATGAGCAGTTCTTC.

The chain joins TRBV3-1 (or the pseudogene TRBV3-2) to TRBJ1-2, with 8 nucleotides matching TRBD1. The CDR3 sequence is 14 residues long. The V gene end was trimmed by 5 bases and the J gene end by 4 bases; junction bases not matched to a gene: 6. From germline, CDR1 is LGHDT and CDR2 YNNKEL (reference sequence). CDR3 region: CASSWGQEFYGYTF. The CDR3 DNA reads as TGTGCCAGCAGCTGGGGACAGGAGTTCTATGGCTACACCTTC.

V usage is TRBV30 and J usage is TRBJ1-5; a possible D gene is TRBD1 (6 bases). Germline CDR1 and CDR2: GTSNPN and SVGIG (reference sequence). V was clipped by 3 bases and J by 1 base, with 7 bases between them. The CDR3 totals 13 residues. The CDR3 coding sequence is TGTGCCTGGAGCCAGGGGAGCAATCAGCCCCAGCATTTT. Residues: CAWSQGSNQPQHF. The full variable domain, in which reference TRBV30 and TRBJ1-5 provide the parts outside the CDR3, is SQTIHQWPATLVQPVGSPLSLECTVEGTSNPNLYWYRQAAGRGLQLLFYSVGIGQISSEVPQNLSASRPQDRQFILSSKKLLLSDSGFYLCAWSQGSNQPQHFGDGTRLSIL.

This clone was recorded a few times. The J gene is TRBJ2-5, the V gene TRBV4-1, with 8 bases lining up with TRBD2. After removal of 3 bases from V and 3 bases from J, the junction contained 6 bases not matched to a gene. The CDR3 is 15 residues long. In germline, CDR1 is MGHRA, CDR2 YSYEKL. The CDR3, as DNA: TGCGCCAGCAGCCATGGGACTAGGATAGAAGAGACCCAGTACTTC. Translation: CASSHGTRIEETQYF.

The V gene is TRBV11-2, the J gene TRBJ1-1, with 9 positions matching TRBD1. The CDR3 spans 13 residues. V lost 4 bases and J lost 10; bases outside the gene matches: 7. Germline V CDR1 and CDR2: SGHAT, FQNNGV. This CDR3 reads CASSSRPGQGAFF. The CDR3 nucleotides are TGTGCCAGCAGCTCCAGACCGGGACAGGGAGCTTTCTTT. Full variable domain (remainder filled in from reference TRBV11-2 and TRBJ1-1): EAGVAQSPRYKIIEKRQSVAFWCNPISGHATLYWYQQILGQGPKLLIQFQNNGVVDDSQLPKDRFSAERLKGVDSTLKIQPAKLEDSAVYLCASSSRPGQGAFFGQGTRLTVV.

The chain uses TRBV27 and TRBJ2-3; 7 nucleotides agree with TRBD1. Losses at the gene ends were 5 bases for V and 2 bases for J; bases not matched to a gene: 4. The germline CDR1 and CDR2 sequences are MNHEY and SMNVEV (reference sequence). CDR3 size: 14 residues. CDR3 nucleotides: TGTGCCAGCAGTGTCAGGGGGACCACAGATACGCAGTATTTT. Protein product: CASSVRGTTDTQYF.

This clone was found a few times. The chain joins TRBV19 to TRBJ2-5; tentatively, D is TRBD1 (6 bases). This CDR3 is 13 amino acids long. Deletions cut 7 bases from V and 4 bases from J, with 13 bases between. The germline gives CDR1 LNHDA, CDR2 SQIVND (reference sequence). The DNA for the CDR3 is TGTGCCAGTAACATGGGGGCGGGAGAGACCCAGTACTTC. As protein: CASNMGAGETQYF. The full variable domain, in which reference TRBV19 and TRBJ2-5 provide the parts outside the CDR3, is DGGITQSPKYLFRKEGQNVTLSCEQNLNHDAMYWYRQDPGQGLRLIYYSQIVNDFQKGDIAEGYSVSREKKESFPLTVTSAQKNPTAFYLCASNMGAGETQYFGPGTRLLVL.

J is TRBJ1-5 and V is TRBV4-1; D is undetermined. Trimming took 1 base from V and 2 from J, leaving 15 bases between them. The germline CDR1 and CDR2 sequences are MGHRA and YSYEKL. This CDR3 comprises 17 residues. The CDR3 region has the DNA TGCGCCAGCAGCCAAGTTCACACGCTGGTGGGCAATCAGCCCCAGCATTTT. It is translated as CASSQVHTLVGNQPQHF.

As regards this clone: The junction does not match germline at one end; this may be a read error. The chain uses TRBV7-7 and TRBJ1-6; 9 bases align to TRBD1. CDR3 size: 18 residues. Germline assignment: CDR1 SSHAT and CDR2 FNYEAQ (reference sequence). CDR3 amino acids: CASSLDYEDRGYNSPLHF. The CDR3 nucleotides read TGTGCTAGCAGCTTAGACTACGAGGACAGGGGCTATAATTCACCCCTCCACTTT.

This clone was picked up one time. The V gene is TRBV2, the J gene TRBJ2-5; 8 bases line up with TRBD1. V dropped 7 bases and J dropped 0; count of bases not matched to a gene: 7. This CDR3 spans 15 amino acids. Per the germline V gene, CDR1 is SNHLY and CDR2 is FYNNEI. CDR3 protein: CASNGQGQYQETQYF. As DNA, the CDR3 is TGTGCCAGCAATGGACAGGGACAGTACCAAGAGACCCAGTACTTC.

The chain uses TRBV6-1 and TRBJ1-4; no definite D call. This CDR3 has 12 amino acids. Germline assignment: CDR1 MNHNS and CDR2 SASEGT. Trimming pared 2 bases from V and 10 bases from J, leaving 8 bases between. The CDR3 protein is CASSERSRKLFF. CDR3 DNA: TGTGCCAGCAGTGAACGGTCCCGAAAACTGTTTTTT.

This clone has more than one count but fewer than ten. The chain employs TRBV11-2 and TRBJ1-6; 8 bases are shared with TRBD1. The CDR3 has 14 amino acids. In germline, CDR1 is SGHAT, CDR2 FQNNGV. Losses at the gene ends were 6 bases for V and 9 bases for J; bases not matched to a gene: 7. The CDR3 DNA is TGTGCCAGCAGGACAGGGGAAGGGGGTTCACCCCTCCACTTT. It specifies CASRTGEGGSPLHF.

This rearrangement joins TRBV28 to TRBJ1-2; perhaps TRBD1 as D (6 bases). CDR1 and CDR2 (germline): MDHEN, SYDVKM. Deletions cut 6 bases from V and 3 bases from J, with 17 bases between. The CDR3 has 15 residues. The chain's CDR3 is CASRVERGGDYGYTF. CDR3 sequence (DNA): TGTGCCAGCAGGGTTGAGCGAGGGGGGGACTATGGCTACACCTTC.

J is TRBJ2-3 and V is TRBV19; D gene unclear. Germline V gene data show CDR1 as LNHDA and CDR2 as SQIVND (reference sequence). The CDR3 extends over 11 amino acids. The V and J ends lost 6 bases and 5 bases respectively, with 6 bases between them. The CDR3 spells CASSSVDTQYF. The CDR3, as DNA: TGTGCCAGTAGCTCGGTAGATACGCAGTATTTT.

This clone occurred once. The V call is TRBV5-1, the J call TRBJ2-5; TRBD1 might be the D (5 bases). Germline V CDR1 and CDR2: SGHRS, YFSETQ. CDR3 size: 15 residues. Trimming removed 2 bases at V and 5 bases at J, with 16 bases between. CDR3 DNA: TGCGCCAGCAGCTTAGGGCCAGGGTCTAAGGAGACCCAGTACTTC. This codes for CASSLGPGSKETQYF.

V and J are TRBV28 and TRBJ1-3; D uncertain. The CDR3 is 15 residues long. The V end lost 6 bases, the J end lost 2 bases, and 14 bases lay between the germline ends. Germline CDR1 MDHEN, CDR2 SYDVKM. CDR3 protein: CASSPAMVAGNTIYF. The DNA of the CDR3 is TGTGCCAGCAGCCCCGCGATGGTGGCTGGAAACACCATATATTTT. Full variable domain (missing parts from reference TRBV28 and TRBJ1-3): DVKVTQSSRYLVKRTGEKVFLECVQDMDHENMFWYRQDPGLGLRLIYFSYDVKMKEKGDIPEGYSVSREKKERFSLILESASTNQTSMYLCASSPAMVAGNTIYFGEGSWLTVV.

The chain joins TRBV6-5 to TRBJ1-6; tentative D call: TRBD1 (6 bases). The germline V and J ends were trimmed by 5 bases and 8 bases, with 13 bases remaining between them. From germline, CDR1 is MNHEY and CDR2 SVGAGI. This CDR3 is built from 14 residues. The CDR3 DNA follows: TGTGCCAGCAGTCGTGGGGGCGCGCATTCACCCCTCCACTTT. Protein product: CASSRGGAHSPLHF.

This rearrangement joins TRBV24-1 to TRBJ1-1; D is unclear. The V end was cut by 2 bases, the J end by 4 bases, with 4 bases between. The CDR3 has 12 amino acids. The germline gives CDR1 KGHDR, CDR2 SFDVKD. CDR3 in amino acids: CATSDSGTEAFF. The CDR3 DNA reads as TGTGCCACCAGTGATTCGGGCACTGAAGCTTTCTTT.

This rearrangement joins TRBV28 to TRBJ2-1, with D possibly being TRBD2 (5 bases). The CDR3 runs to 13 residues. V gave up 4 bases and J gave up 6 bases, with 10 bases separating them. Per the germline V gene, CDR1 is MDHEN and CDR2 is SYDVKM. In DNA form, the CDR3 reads TGTGCCAGCAGTTCACTAGTCCCCAATGAGCAGTTCTTC. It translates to CASSSLVPNEQFF.

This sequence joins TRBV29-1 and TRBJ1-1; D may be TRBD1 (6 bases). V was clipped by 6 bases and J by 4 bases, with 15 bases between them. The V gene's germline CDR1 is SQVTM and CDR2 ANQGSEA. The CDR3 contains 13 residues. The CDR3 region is CSVDYRAGTEAFF. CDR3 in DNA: TGCAGCGTAGATTACAGGGCCGGCACTGAAGCTTTCTTT.